The 19 T cell receptor beta chains below were found in one sample sequenced in a study of shared clonotypes between healthy human individuals. Data came from immunoSEQ multiplex PCR; TCRdb stores just in-frame clones and leaves some out. The sample includes fewer than 2.5 million clones, roughly 93% seen only once; the top ten take 0.36%. The sample comprised naive CD4+ T cells from PBMCs. Subset: CD45RA+ positively selected. Every receptor here comes from a young man in good health. Some clones in this sample may be carry-over from other donors' samples.

In DNA form, the CDR3 reads TGTGCCAGCAGCAGCTCGTACACCCGGAGCTCCTACGAGCAGTACTTC. Protein sequence: CASSSSYTRSSYEQYF. The chain uses TRBV21-1 and TRBJ2-7; TRBD2 is taken as the D call from the table, unchecked against the DNA. TRBV21-1 is reported as a pseudogene. The CDR3 spans 16 residues.

This sequence joins TRBV11-2 and TRBJ2-7; D is unresolved. V was pared by 2 bases and J by 6 bases, with 11 bases between. CDR3 length: 13 residues. The germline V gene has CDR1 SGHAT and CDR2 FQNNGV. In DNA form, the CDR3 reads TGTGCCAGCAGCTTACCGCCTCTAGGCGAGCAGTACTTC. Amino acids: CASSLPPLGEQYF.

This clone was found once. The rearrangement joins TRBV11-2 to TRBJ2-6, with 9 bases matching TRBD1. The ends lost 5 bases at V and 2 bases at J; junction bases unmatched: 7. The germline V gene encodes CDR1 SGHAT and CDR2 FQNNGV. The CDR3 sequence is 17 residues long. CDR3 in amino acids: CASSAQGAATGANVLTF. The CDR3 nucleotides read TGTGCCAGCAGCGCACAGGGGGCTGCGACTGGGGCCAACGTCCTGACTTTC. Full variable domain (outside the CDR3, taken from reference TRBV11-2 and TRBJ2-6): EAGVAQSPRYKIIEKRQSVAFWCNPISGHATLYWYQQILGQGPKLLIQFQNNGVVDDSQLPKDRFSAERLKGVDSTLKIQPAKLEDSAVYLCASSAQGAATGANVLTFGAGSRLTVL.

V is TRBV5-1 and J is TRBJ2-4; 11 bases agree with TRBD1. With V trimmed by 3 bases and J by 7 bases, 9 bases remained unmatched. The CDR3 is 16 residues long. Germline V gene sequence: CDR1 SGHRS, CDR2 YFSETQ. CDR3 amino acids: CASSSGLGTGGNIQYF. The CDR3 nucleotides are TGCGCCAGCAGCTCGGGGCTGGGGACAGGGGGGAACATTCAGTACTTC. Drawing the rest from reference TRBV5-1 and TRBJ2-4, the complete variable domain is KAGVTQTPRYLIKTRGQQVTLSCSPISGHRSVSWYQQTPGQGLQFLFEYFSETQRNKGNFPGRFSGRQFSNSRSEMNVSTLELGDSALYLCASSSGLGTGGNIQYFGAGTRLSVL.

The chain combines TRBV7-3 with TRBJ2-5, with D perhaps matching TRBD1 or TRBD2 (6 bases each). Trimming left V 5 bases short and J 5 bases short, with 21 bases between. Germline V gene data show CDR1 as SGHTA and CDR2 as FQGTGA. This CDR3 spans 16 amino acids. Written as DNA, the CDR3 is TGTGCCAGCAGCCCTACTACAGGGCGCGCGGGGGAGACCCAGTACTTC. It is translated as CASSPTTGRAGETQYF.

This clone has a single count. The rearrangement joins TRBV14 to TRBJ2-5; 8 bases align to TRBD1. Germline CDR1 SGHDN, CDR2 FVKESK. The CDR3 length is 15 residues. Unmatched junction bases numbered 6, after V lost 1 base and J lost 5 bases. The CDR3, as DNA: TGTGCCAGCAGCCAAGTGTCCAGGGGGCGGGAGACCCAGTACTTC. This codes for CASSQVSRGRETQYF. Based on the CDR3 plus reference TRBV14 and TRBJ2-5, the full variable domain is EAGVTQFPSHSVIEKGQTVTLRCDPISGHDNLYWYRRVMGKEIKFLLHFVKESKQDESGMPNNRFLAERTGGTYSTLKVQPAELEDSGVYFCASSQVSRGRETQYFGPGTRLLVL.

The chain is built from TRBV9 and TRBJ2-2; perhaps TRBD1 as D (5 bases). Trimming removed 0 bases at V and 1 base at J, with 10 bases between. CDR3 length: 16 amino acids. Germline CDR1 SGDLS, CDR2 YYNGEE. The CDR3 DNA reads TGTGCCAGCAGCGTAGTAGGGGCCGGGAACACCGGGGAGCTGTTTTTT. Its protein is CASSVVGAGNTGELFF.

J is TRBJ2-5 and V is TRBV6-1, with TRBD1 identical over 8 bases. This CDR3 has 14 residues. Germline V gene sequence: CDR1 MNHNS, CDR2 SASEGT. Germline trimming cut 4 bases from V and 5 bases from J; bases unmatched to any gene: 6. The CDR3 protein is CASSGDRPMETQYF. The CDR3 nucleotides are TGTGCCAGCAGTGGGGACAGGCCCATGGAGACCCAGTACTTC.

The chain carries TRBV30 and TRBJ1-2, with 9 bases fitting TRBD1. This CDR3 is 14 amino acids long. Germline CDR1 and CDR2: GTSNPN and SVGIG (reference sequence). J lost 0 bases, V lost 8 bases, and 7 bases had no gene match. The CDR3 coding sequence is TGTGCCAACAGGGGGCCGGGGACTAACTATGGCTACACCTTC. Its translation is CANRGPGTNYGYTF.

This chain uses TRBV6-5 with TRBJ1-1; no reliable D call. This CDR3 comprises 14 residues. Germline CDR1 MNHEY, CDR2 SVGAGI. The V end was cut by 4 bases, the J end by 3 bases, with 12 bases between. DNA for the CDR3: TGTGCCAGCAGTTCCACGGGCATTTACACTGAAGCTTTCTTT. It codes for CASSSTGIYTEAFF.

Here the CDR3 reads CASSLSGTNTGELFF. The CDR3 DNA is TGTGCCAGCAGCCTTAGCGGGACCAACACCGGGGAGCTGTTTTTT. The chain recombines TRBV11-2 with TRBJ2-2, with 8 bases identical to TRBD2. The ends lost 5 bases at V and 2 bases at J; junction bases unmatched: 4. Germline V gives CDR1 SGHAT, CDR2 FQNNGV. CDR3 size: 15 residues.

CDR3 coding DNA: TGTGCCAGCAGCACCGACCAGGTGAATGAAAAACTGTTTTTT. Its translation is CASSTDQVNEKLFF. This chain connects TRBV7-6 to TRBJ1-4, with unresolved D. The CDR3 is made up of 14 amino acids. Germline CDR1 is SGHVS and CDR2 is FNYEAQ. Trimming pared 5 bases from V and 5 bases from J, leaving 12 bases between.

Turning to this clone: A much larger clone lies a single base off, so this may be a read error. Other DNA sequences in the sample encode the same CDR3. The gene calls are TRBV5-1 and TRBJ1-1, with a weak D call TRBD1 (6 bases). Trimming stripped 4 bases from V and 1 base from J, with 8 bases between. Germline V CDR1 and CDR2: SGHRS, YFSETQ. The CDR3 runs to 13 residues. CDR3 bases: TGCGCCAGCAGCGTGACAGGGAACACTGAAGCTTTCTTT. As protein: CASSVTGNTEAFF.

The chain combines TRBV7-9 with TRBJ2-5, with D unresolved. The germline V and J ends were trimmed by 0 bases and 1 base, with 15 bases remaining between them. Germline V CDR1 and CDR2: SEHNR, FQNEAQ (reference sequence). The CDR3 covers 17 residues. The CDR3 bases are TGTGCCAGCAGCTTAGCGCTTGGCAGACAACTCCAAGAGACCCAGTACTTC. Translating gives CASSLALGRQLQETQYF.

The rearrangement uses TRBV5-4 and TRBJ1-4, with 8 bases matching TRBD1. There are 15 residues in the CDR3. CDR1 and CDR2 from the germline V gene are SGHNT and YYREEE (reference sequence). Trimming took 0 bases from V and 8 from J; bases not matched to a gene: 6. In DNA form, the CDR3 reads TGTGCCAGCAGCTTGGTAGGGACAGGTCACGAAAAACTGTTTTTT. It yields the protein CASSLVGTGHEKLFF.

The CDR3 region is CAWSDIGTKNTGELFF. CDR3 DNA sequence: TGTGCCTGGAGTGATATCGGGACAAAGAACACCGGGGAGCTGTTTTTT. V usage is TRBV30 and J usage is TRBJ2-2; TRBD1 is a possible D gene (6 bases). V dropped 1 base and J dropped 1 base, with 13 bases sitting between them. CDR3 length: 16 amino acids. CDR1 and CDR2 (germline): GTSNPN, SVGIG (reference sequence).

The gene calls are TRBV6-5 and TRBJ2-2; D call uncertain. This CDR3 has 15 amino acids. Trimming removed 5 bases at V and 6 bases at J, with 16 bases between. Germline loops: CDR1 MNHEY, CDR2 SVGAGI. CDR3 DNA: TGTGCCAGCAGTGTTTCCACTCCTTGGGCCGGGGAGCTGTTTTTT. This encodes CASSVSTPWAGELFF.

The chain is built from TRBV7-2 and TRBJ2-3; no firm D call. Looked up from germline, CDR1 is SGHTA and CDR2 is FQGNSA. CDR3 length: 14 amino acids. The V end lost 1 base, the J end lost 4 bases, and 9 bases lay between the germline ends. This CDR3 reads CASSLGLFPDTQYF. In DNA, the CDR3 is TGTGCCAGCAGCTTAGGCCTATTCCCAGATACGCAGTATTTT.

V and J are TRBV7-9 and TRBJ2-7; D is perhaps TRBD2 (5 bases). Germline CDR1 and CDR2: SEHNR and FQNEAQ (reference sequence). V lost 7 bases and J 5 bases, leaving 15 bases between the germline ends. The CDR3 is 13 residues long. The CDR3 sequence is CASIPKVGNEQYF. DNA of the CDR3: TGTGCCAGCATCCCCAAAGTCGGGAACGAGCAGTACTTC.